This T cell receptor (beta chain) was obtained from a study of T cell repertoires in aging, cancer and after chemotherapy. Across the study: Donor ages fell into six groups from 30 or younger up to 70 or older.

Trimming removed 4 bases at V and 3 bases at J, with 14 bases between. The CDR3 consists of 16 residues. CDR1 and CDR2 from the germline V gene are SGHNT and YYREEE (reference sequence). TCR beta rearrangements were amplified from peripheral blood genomic DNA. TRB rearrangements spanning V, D and J were amplified using mixed TRB-A/B primers. Via MiXCR, TCRdb re-called the multiplex PCR reads, giving one row per CDR3 protein. The table has about 13,000 distinct CDR3 sequences, 28% seen once. Overall study findings and caveats: Rebound thymic output was suggested by rising median generation probability during chemotherapy in each cancer cohort.

By sample share, this clonotype is medium-sized (0.01 to 0.1%). Its target is not known. The origin of this receptor is a human donor with a blood cancer. The gene calls are TRBV5-4 and TRBJ1-6; perhaps TRBD1 as D (5 bases). The sequencing input was blood. DNA for the CDR3: TGTGCCAGCAGCCCCAGGGACGGGTTCTATAATTCACCCCTCCACTTT. As protein: CASSPRDGFYNSPLHF.